The 16 T cell receptor beta chains in this list originate from one sample, sequenced in a study of blood T cell repertoires in COVID-19. Assay used: immunoSEQ multiplex PCR; TCRdb lists only in-frame clones, some missing. The sample records about 28,000 clones, less than 80% being singletons. The sample taken for sequencing was peripheral blood. The source of these receptors is a man between 65 and 85 years old with acute or convalescent COVID-19.

The chain recombines TRBV6-6 with TRBJ2-3; a weak D match, TRBD2 (6 bases). V lost 8 bases and J 1 base, leaving 13 bases between the germline ends. Germline assignment: CDR1 MNHNY and CDR2 SVGAGI (reference sequence). CDR3 length equals 14 residues. The CDR3 coding sequence is TGTGCCAGCGTATGGTCGGGGGGCACAGATACGCAGTATTTT. Its translation is CASVWSGGTDTQYF.

This chain links TRBV7-3 with TRBJ2-3; weak D call: TRBD2 (7 bases). This CDR3 is built from 14 residues. Trimming left V 5 bases short and J 8 bases short, with 17 bases between. CDR1 and CDR2 (germline): SGHTA, FQGTGA. The chain's CDR3 is CASSPQGTIPTQYF. DNA of the CDR3: TGTGCCAGCAGCCCCCAGGGGACTATACCTACGCAGTATTTT.

A few counts support this clone. The rearrangement links TRBV11-2 to TRBJ2-1; a possible D gene is TRBD1 (6 bases). The CDR3 contains 13 residues. Trimming removed 5 bases at V and 16 bases at J, with 21 bases between. Germline assignment: CDR1 SGHAT and CDR2 FQNNGV. CDR3 sequence: CASSAGGETRGFF. CDR3 DNA: TGTGCCAGCAGCGCCGGTGGGGAGACCAGGGGCTTCTTC.

The CDR3 DNA sequence: TGTGCCAGCAGCGTAGGTGTCAGGGTGGATCAGCCCCAGCATTTT. This gives the protein CASSVGVRVDQPQHF. This sequence joins TRBV11-2 and TRBJ1-5; D is perhaps TRBD1 (5 bases). In germline, CDR1 is SGHAT, CDR2 FQNNGV. The V end lost 5 bases, the J end lost 5 bases, and 16 bases lay between the germline ends. CDR3 size: 15 residues.

The chain links TRBV6-1 to TRBJ1-6; tentatively, D is TRBD1 (5 bases). Germline CDR1 MNHNS, CDR2 SASEGT. This CDR3 has 15 amino acids. Trimming left V 0 bases short and J 9 bases short, with 12 bases between. The chain's CDR3 is CASSEAHRRGSPLHF. The DNA of the CDR3 is TGTGCCAGCAGTGAAGCCCACAGGAGGGGTTCACCCCTCCACTTT.

The rearrangement uses TRBV5-6 and TRBJ2-3; 8 bases fit TRBD2. This CDR3 comprises 16 residues. The germline gives CDR1 SGHDT, CDR2 YYEEEE. Trimming cost V 4 bases and J 0 bases; bases outside gene matches: 7. This CDR3 reads CASSDPSGPSTDTQYF. CDR3 in DNA: TGTGCCAGCAGCGATCCTAGCGGGCCTAGCACAGATACGCAGTATTTT. Full variable domain (rest looked up from reference TRBV5-6 and TRBJ2-3): DAGVTQSPTHLIKTRGQQVTLRCSPKSGHDTVSWYQQALGQGPQFIFQYYEEEERQRGNFPDRFSGHQFPNYSSELNVNALLLGDSALYLCASSDPSGPSTDTQYFGPGTRLTVL.

The CDR3 sequence is CASSLQLAGGGTQYF. For the CDR3, the DNA is TGTGCCAGCAGCTTACAACTAGCGGGAGGGGGGACCCAGTACTTC. V is TRBV7-2 and J is TRBJ2-5; 13 bases fit TRBD2. The CDR3 spans 15 residues. V was clipped by 2 bases and J by 7 bases; unmatched bases: 4. Germline V CDR1 and CDR2: SGHTA, FQGNSA. Full variable domain (outside the CDR3, taken from reference TRBV7-2 and TRBJ2-5): GAGVSQSPSNKVTEKGKDVELRCDPISGHTALYWYRQSLGQGLEFLIYFQGNSAPDKSGLPSDRFSAERTGGSVSTLTIQRTQQEDSAVYLCASSLQLAGGGTQYFGPGTRLLVL.

The chain is built from TRBV7-2 and TRBJ2-5, with 7 bases fitting TRBD1. This CDR3 is 15 amino acids long. CDR1 is SGHTA, CDR2 FQGNSA, per germline. The junction had 12 bases not matched to a gene; V was cut back by 5 bases and J by 6 bases. CDR3 DNA sequence: TGTGCCAGCAGCAGAGGGACAGTCGTGGAGAAGACCCAGTACTTC. Translation gives CASSRGTVVEKTQYF.

This chain joins TRBV7-9 and TRBJ2-3, with D perhaps matching TRBD2 (7 bases). Per the germline V gene, CDR1 is SEHNR and CDR2 is FQNEAQ (reference sequence). The ends were cut back, 2 bases at V and 3 bases at J, with 12 bases in the middle. The CDR3 has 15 amino acids. Here the CDR3 DNA reads TGTGCCAGCAGCTTACGGGGGGCAGATACAGATACGCAGTATTTT. It is translated as CASSLRGADTDTQYF. Filled out from reference TRBV7-9 and TRBJ2-3, the complete variable domain reads DTGVSQNPRHKITKRGQNVTFRCDPISEHNRLYWYRQTLGQGPEFLTYFQNEAQLEKSRLLSDRFSAERPKGSFSTLEIQRTEQGDSAMYLCASSLRGADTDTQYFGPGTRLTVL.

This chain uses TRBV6-5 with TRBJ2-1, with TRBD1 identical over 7 bases. Per the germline V gene, CDR1 is MNHEY and CDR2 is SVGAGI. The junction had 13 bases not matched to a gene; V was cut back by 8 bases and J by 15 bases. The CDR3 sequence is 12 residues long. CDR3 sequence (DNA): TGTGCCAGCCGAGGGGACAGACGTCTTCCGTTCTTC. Translation gives CASRGDRRLPFF.

The chain links TRBV7-2 to TRBJ1-2; D is ambiguous. V lost 1 base and J 2 bases, leaving 8 bases between the germline ends. CDR1 and CDR2 from the germline V gene are SGHTA and FQGNSA. The CDR3 sequence is 14 residues long. CDR3 protein: CASSLDPRNYGYTF. The CDR3 DNA sequence: TGTGCCAGCAGCTTAGACCCTAGGAACTATGGCTACACCTTC. Together with reference TRBV7-2 and TRBJ1-2, the CDR3 gives the full variable domain: GAGVSQSPSNKVTEKGKDVELRCDPISGHTALYWYRQSLGQGLEFLIYFQGNSAPDKSGLPSDRFSAERTGGSVSTLTIQRTQQEDSAVYLCASSLDPRNYGYTFGSGTRLTVV.

The rearrangement joins TRBV11-3 to TRBJ2-7; 8 positions agree with TRBD2. J lost 5 bases, V lost 5 bases, and 11 bases had no gene match. The CDR3 loop spans 15 amino acids. Germline V gene data show CDR1 as SGHNT and CDR2 as YENEEA. CDR3 bases: TGTGCCAGCAGCCGTCTCGGGGGGGCGATCCACGAGCAGTACTTC. Amino acids: CASSRLGGAIHEQYF.

The chain links TRBV10-3 to TRBJ2-7, with TRBD2 identical over 8 bases. V lost 6 bases and J lost 5; bases outside the gene matches: 9. The CDR3 sequence is 14 residues long. Germline V CDR1 and CDR2: ENHRY, SYGVKD. The CDR3 bases are TGTGCCATCAGGAGAAGCGGGAGTAACGACGAGCAGTACTTC. Translation: CAIRRSGSNDEQYF.

The J gene is TRBJ1-4, the V gene TRBV6-2 or TRBV6-3; TRBD1 might be the D (6 bases). This CDR3 has 15 amino acids. Per the germline V gene, CDR1 is MNHEY and CDR2 is SVGEGT. The V end lost 6 bases, the J end lost 6 bases, and 17 bases lay between the germline ends. CDR3 in amino acids: CASSPRGGADEKLFF. As DNA, the CDR3 is TGTGCCAGCAGCCCCCGTGGGGGGGCAGATGAAAAACTGTTTTTT.

The rearrangement uses TRBV7-2 and TRBJ1-2; D not certain. The CDR3 sequence is 14 residues long. Germline assignment: CDR1 SGHTA and CDR2 FQGNSA. V shed 2 bases and J shed 8 bases, with 15 bases lying between them. The CDR3 DNA reads TGTGCCAGCAGCTTACCTGTAGGGAGCTTGGGCTACACCTTC. It is translated as CASSLPVGSLGYTF.

V gene TRBV6-5 combines with J gene TRBJ1-5; TRBD1 is a possible D gene (5 bases). Germline assignment: CDR1 MNHEY and CDR2 SVGAGI. V lost 7 bases and J lost 4, with 17 bases in between. The CDR3 extends over 15 amino acids. CDR3 in DNA: TGTGCCAGCATTAGGACAACATTAGGAAATCAGCCCCAGCATTTT. It yields the protein CASIRTTLGNQPQHF.